These 8 T cell receptor beta chains were all obtained from the same sample, sequenced in a study of CD8 T cells in Susac syndrome. Reverse transcription of roughly 0.5 to 1 ug RNA used random hexamers. TCRdb used MiXCR to reprocess the immunoSEQ multiplex PCR reads, holding one entry per CDR3 protein. The sample records roughly 120,000 distinct CDR3 sequences, about 92% being singletons. The sequenced material came from CD8+ T cells from PBMCs. The receptors were sampled from a human donor with multiple sclerosis.

The chain is built from TRBV11-2 and TRBJ2-3, with D maybe TRBD2 (6 bases). Germline V gives CDR1 SGHAT, CDR2 FQNNGV. This CDR3 has 17 residues. V lost 0 bases and J lost 2, with 15 bases in between. CDR3 nucleotides: TGTGCCAGCAGCTTAGAGGCCCCCGGACTATACACAGATACGCAGTATTTT. Translation gives CASSLEAPGLYTDTQYF.

Written as DNA, the CDR3 is TGCGCCAGCAGCTTGGAGGTAGGGTGGACTGAAGCTTTCTTT. It specifies CASSLEVGWTEAFF. The J gene is TRBJ1-1, the V gene TRBV5-1; no firm D call. Germline loops: CDR1 SGHRS, CDR2 YFSETQ. The CDR3 covers 14 residues. Trimming shortened V by 0 bases and J by 5 bases, and 11 bases separated the two germline ends.

This chain uses TRBV24-1 with TRBJ1-1, with D unresolved. The CDR3 runs to 13 residues. The V end lost 9 bases, the J end lost 4 bases, and 14 bases lay between the germline ends. The germline V gene has CDR1 KGHDR and CDR2 SFDVKD. In nucleotides, the CDR3 is TGTGCCACCTCGACACCGTGGGGCACTGAAGCTTTCTTT. Translation: CATSTPWGTEAFF.

The chain uses TRBV20-1 and TRBJ2-7; 9 bases match TRBD1. Germline CDR1 and CDR2: DFQATT and SNEGSKA (reference sequence). The CDR3 is made up of 13 amino acids. V was clipped by 0 bases and J by 4 bases; unmatched bases: 1. CDR3 nucleotide sequence: TGCAGTGCTAGAGAAGACAGGGGGTACGAGCAGTACGTC. It encodes CSAREDRGYEQYV.

The chain combines TRBV29-1 with TRBJ1-2; D is possibly TRBD1 (6 bases). The germline CDR1 and CDR2 sequences are SQVTM and ANQGSEA. V gave up 7 bases and J gave up 4 bases, with 19 bases separating them. There are 14 residues in the CDR3. In DNA form, the CDR3 reads TGCAGCGCCGAAGGGGGGCCCAAACTCTATGGCTACACCTTC. Translation: CSAEGGPKLYGYTF.

The chain has TRBV27 and TRBJ2-1, with D tentatively TRBD2 (6 bases). Trimming cost V 3 bases and J 0 bases, with 12 bases left between them. CDR3 length: 16 amino acids. Looked up from germline, CDR1 is MNHEY and CDR2 is SMNVEV (reference sequence). The DNA of the CDR3 is TGTGCCAGCAGTTTGGAGGGCTGGAGCTCCTACAATGAGCAGTTCTTC. It translates to CASSLEGWSSYNEQFF.

The chain links TRBV4-1 to TRBJ1-5, with a possible D match to TRBD1 (6 bases). The germline V and J ends were trimmed by 4 bases and 5 bases, with 12 bases remaining between them. Germline V gene data show CDR1 as MGHRA and CDR2 as YSYEKL. The CDR3 extends over 14 amino acids. The chain's CDR3 is CASSLTGLDQPQHF. CDR3 nucleotides: TGCGCCAGCAGCCTAACAGGGTTGGATCAGCCCCAGCATTTT.

The chain is built from TRBV6-5 and TRBJ2-1; D unresolved. The V end was cut by 6 bases, the J end by 6 bases, with 6 bases between. Germline loops: CDR1 MNHEY, CDR2 SVGAGI. CDR3 length: 11 residues. CDR3 sequence: CASSNPNEQFF. In nucleotides, the CDR3 is TGTGCCAGCAGCAATCCCAATGAGCAGTTCTTC.